The next 3 T cell receptor beta chains were all read from a single sample in a study of CD8+CD57+ T cells in acquired aplastic anemia. By flow cytometry, patients selected for sequencing had shown an expansion of CD8+CD57+ cells. The TCR beta profiling, which covered VDJ combination and CDR3 sequence, was carried out using genomic DNA as the template. TCRdb reanalysed the reads using MiXCR and keeps one entry per CDR3 protein. The sample has 200,000 or so distinct CDR3 sequences; less than 60% are singletons. Input material: sorted CD4+, CD8+, or CD8+CD57+ T cells (not recorded which) from PBMCs. These receptor sequences come from a human donor with aplastic anemia.

This rearrangement joins TRBV20-1 to TRBJ2-7, with TRBD1 identical over 7 bases. This CDR3 region has 14 residues. The germline CDR1 and CDR2 sequences are DFQATT and SNEGSKA (reference sequence). The V segment lost 3 bases and the J segment 4 bases; nucleotides outside the gene matches: 9. CDR3 DNA sequence: TGCAGTGCTAGGGCCGCGGACAGGCCATACGAGCAGTACTTC. It codes for CSARAADRPYEQYF.

The chain joins TRBV2 to TRBJ2-2, with 7 bases fitting TRBD2. The CDR3 totals 15 residues. Per the germline V gene, CDR1 is SNHLY and CDR2 is FYNNEI. The V gene end was trimmed by 3 bases and the J gene end by 1 base; junction bases not matched to a gene: 2. As DNA, the CDR3 is TGTGCCAGCAGTGATTTAGCGGGGAACACCGGGGAGCTGTTTTTT. It codes for CASSDLAGNTGELFF.

This clonotype has ten or more counts. The CDR3 region is CASSLKGSQNTIYF. For the CDR3, the DNA is TGTGCCAGCAGCTTAAAAGGGTCCCAAAACACCATATATTTT. V and J are TRBV7-2 and TRBJ1-3; D not certain. The CDR3 spans 14 residues. V was cut by 2 bases and J by 6 bases, with 11 bases left in between. From germline, CDR1 is SGHTA and CDR2 FQGNSA. The full variable domain, completed using reference TRBV7-2 and TRBJ1-3, is GAGVSQSPSNKVTEKGKDVELRCDPISGHTALYWYRQSLGQGLEFLIYFQGNSAPDKSGLPSDRFSAERTGGSVSTLTIQRTQQEDSAVYLCASSLKGSQNTIYFGEGSWLTVV.